These 4 T cell receptor beta chains came from one sample sequenced in a study of cytomegalovirus exposure and HLA in healthy donors. PCR involved 60 Vbeta and 13 Jbeta primers. Assay used: immunoSEQ multiplex PCR; TCRdb lists only in-frame clones, some missing. The repertoire includes about 100,000 clones, approximately 73% of them detected once, and 3% to 4.5% sits in the top ten. Material: PBMCs. The receptor source for this set is a woman aged 45-65 years in good health and CMV-seropositive.

This chain links TRBV27 with TRBJ1-6; TRBD1 might be the D (6 bases). V was shortened by 3 bases and J by 8 bases, with 11 bases between the two germline ends. Germline CDR1 is MNHEY and CDR2 is SMNVEV (reference sequence). This CDR3 comprises 14 residues. The chain's CDR3 is CASSFRQVYSPLHF. As DNA, the CDR3 is TGTGCCAGCAGTTTTCGACAGGTTTATTCACCCCTCCACTTT.

The chain recombines TRBV7-3 with TRBJ2-5; D remains ambiguous. Germline CDR1 SGHTA, CDR2 FQGTGA. V was shortened by 5 bases and J by 0 bases, with 7 bases between the two germline ends. The CDR3 has 13 amino acids. CDR3 bases: TGTGCCAGCAGCCCTACGTACCAAGAGACCCAGTACTTC. This codes for CASSPTYQETQYF.

The J gene is TRBJ2-7, the V gene TRBV29-1, with 10 bases lining up with TRBD1. Germline CDR1 reads SQVTM; CDR2 reads ANQGSEA. The CDR3 loop spans 13 amino acids. V shed 7 bases and J 4 bases; nucleotides not matched to a gene: 7. The CDR3 coding sequence is TGCAGCGGCAGGCGGACAGGGGGTTACGAGCAGTACTTC. Amino acid sequence: CSGRRTGGYEQYF.

The chain has TRBV7-8 and TRBJ2-7; 8 positions agree with TRBD2. Germline assignment: CDR1 SGHVS and CDR2 FQNEAQ. The trim removed 5 bases at V and 4 bases at J, leaving 10 bases unmatched. The CDR3 has 15 residues. DNA for the CDR3: TGTGCCAGCAGCCCCAGGAGGACTAGCCTTTACGAGCAGTACTTC. Amino acid sequence: CASSPRRTSLYEQYF.